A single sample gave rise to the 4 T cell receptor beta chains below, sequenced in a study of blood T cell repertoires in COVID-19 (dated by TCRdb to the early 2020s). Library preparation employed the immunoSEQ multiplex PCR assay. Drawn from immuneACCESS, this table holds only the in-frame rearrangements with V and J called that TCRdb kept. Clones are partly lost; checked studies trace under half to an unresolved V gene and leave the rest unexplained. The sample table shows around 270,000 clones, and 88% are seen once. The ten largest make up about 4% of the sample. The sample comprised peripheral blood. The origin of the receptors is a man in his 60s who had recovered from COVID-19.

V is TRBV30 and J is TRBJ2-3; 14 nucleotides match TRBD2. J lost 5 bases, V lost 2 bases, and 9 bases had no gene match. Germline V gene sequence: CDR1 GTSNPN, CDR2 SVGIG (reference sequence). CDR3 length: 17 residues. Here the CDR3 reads CAWSHPTSGGALDTQYF. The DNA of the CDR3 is TGTGCCTGGAGTCACCCGACTAGCGGGGGGGCGTTAGATACGCAGTATTTT.

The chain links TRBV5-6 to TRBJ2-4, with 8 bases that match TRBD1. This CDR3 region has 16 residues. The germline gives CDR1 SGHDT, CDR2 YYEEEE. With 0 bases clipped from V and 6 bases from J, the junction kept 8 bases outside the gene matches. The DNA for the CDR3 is TGTGCCAGCAGCTTGGCCGCAGGGGGCCGGGTAAACATTCAGTACTTC. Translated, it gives CASSLAAGGRVNIQYF.

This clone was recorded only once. The CDR3 spells CASTVGFPPGSGNTIYF. The CDR3, as DNA: TGTGCCAGTACTGTGGGTTTTCCCCCGGGATCTGGAAACACCATATATTTT. The chain is built from TRBV19 and TRBJ1-3; the D is unclear. Germline-derived CDR1 and CDR2 are LNHDA and SQIVND (reference sequence). The CDR3 contains 17 residues. The V end was cut by 7 bases, the J end by 1 base, with 20 bases between.

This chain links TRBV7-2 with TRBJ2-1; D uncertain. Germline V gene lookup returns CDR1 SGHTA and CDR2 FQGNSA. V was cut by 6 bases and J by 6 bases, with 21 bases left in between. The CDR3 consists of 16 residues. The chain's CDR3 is CASRKSGPLASNEQFF. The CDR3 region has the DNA TGTGCCAGCAGAAAATCGGGTCCCTTGGCTTCCAATGAGCAGTTCTTC.